This TCR beta chain was observed in a study of CD8+CD57+ T cells in acquired aplastic anemia. Individuals selected for sequencing had exhibited CD8+CD57+ cell expansion on flow cytometry. Patients uniformly had severe acquired aplastic anemia. Comment on this clonotype: Its target is not known.

General study findings and limits: A set of 25 to 30 CD8+ CDR3 sequences was shared between patients and controls, and these sequences appeared highly expressed in patients.

Genomic DNA, the template, was used for profiling of the TCR beta VDJ and CDR3. MiXCR was run by TCRdb on the reads, yielding one entry per CDR3 protein. The sample contains 210,000 or so distinct CDR3 sequences, around 49% of which appear only once. Germline V lookup: CDR1 SEHNR, CDR2 FQNEAQ (reference sequence). The CDR3 runs to 15 residues. V was pared by 0 bases and J by 4 bases, with 10 bases between. Material: sorted CD4+, CD8+, or CD8+CD57+ T cells (not recorded which) from PBMCs. This clonotype was obtained from a human donor with aplastic anemia. The chain joins TRBV7-9 to TRBJ1-3; tentatively, D is TRBD1 (5 bases). In DNA, the CDR3 is TGTGCCAGCAGCTTAGCAGGGGCGCCGGGAAACACCATATATTTT. The encoded protein is CASSLAGAPGNTIYF.